This section outlines one T cell receptor beta chain sequence together with its context. This sample was included in a study of control samples from healthy donors and cancer patients. Per the germline V gene, CDR1 is SGHRS and CDR2 is YFSETQ. V shed 7 bases and J shed 1 base, with 16 bases lying between them. CDR3 length: 15 amino acids. Data came from immunoSEQ multiplex PCR; TCRdb stores just in-frame clones and leaves some out. In the table there are 90,000 to 130,000 clones, 85% to 90% of which are singletons. Sequences were obtained from PBMCs. This clonotype was obtained from a woman aged 60-70 years with lung cancer. This chain joins TRBV5-1 and TRBJ2-3; TRBD2 is a possible D gene (6 bases). The DNA for the CDR3 is TGCGCCAGCGCCCTCAGGGCTAGCGGCACAGATACGCAGTATTTT. This encodes CASALRASGTDTQYF.